The 19 T cell receptor beta chains listed next were all sequenced from one sample in a study of human T cells and chemical hapten exposure. Indicated time point: patch test 1, 2 weeks after DPC sensitization. Treatment indicated: therapeutic diphenylcyclopropenone sensitization with weekly scalp DPC. TCRdb reanalysed the RACE reads using MiXCR and keeps one entry per CDR3 protein. The sample carries 150,000 to 200,000 distinct CDR3 sequences, more than 12% recorded once. The sequences come from whole blood, collected in connection with sensitization to the hapten diphenylcyclopropenone (DPC). These receptors all come from a woman younger than 45 with alopecia areata. Some clones in this sample may be carry-over from other donors' samples.

The sample holds a few counts of this clonotype. V gene TRBV7-2 combines with J gene TRBJ1-2; D not resolved. Between the trimmed V and J ends, which lost 8 bases and 4 bases, there was a span of 17 bases. CDR1 SGHTA and CDR2 FQGNSA come from the germline V gene. The CDR3 is 14 amino acids. In DNA, the CDR3 is TGTGCCAGCTTAGAGGACCGCATGCTCTATGGCTACACCTTC. It is translated as CASLEDRMLYGYTF.

This clonotype came up a few times. This chain uses TRBV5-5 with TRBJ2-3; D is ambiguous. Germline V gene sequence: CDR1 SGHKS, CDR2 YYEKEE (reference sequence). V was cut by 6 bases and J by 3 bases, with 11 bases left in between. The CDR3 totals 13 residues. The CDR3 nucleotides are TGTGCCAGCAACCGACTGGGAACAGATACGCAGTATTTT. Encoded protein: CASNRLGTDTQYF.

This clonotype has more than one count but fewer than ten. The chain is built from TRBV19 and TRBJ2-3; 8 positions agree with TRBD2. This CDR3 is built from 15 residues. Germline lookup yields CDR1 LNHDA and CDR2 SQIVND (reference sequence). Losses at the gene ends were 3 bases for V and 4 bases for J; bases not matched to a gene: 6. The CDR3 protein is CASSMDGGAPDTQYF. DNA of the CDR3: TGTGCCAGTAGTATGGACGGGGGGGCACCAGATACGCAGTATTTT.

This chain connects TRBV6-5 to TRBJ2-1; the match to TRBD1 covers 9 bases. The CDR3 runs 18 residues. Germline lookup yields CDR1 MNHEY and CDR2 SVGAGI. The V segment lost 0 bases and the J segment 5 bases; nucleotides outside the gene matches: 11. The CDR3 DNA reads TGTGCCAGCAGTTACTCGAGGTTTGGACAGGGGACCCACAATGAGCAGTTCTTC. Protein sequence: CASSYSRFGQGTHNEQFF.

The J gene is TRBJ2-3, the V gene TRBV7-8, with TRBD1 matching over 9 bases. V lost 5 bases, J lost 1 base, and 7 bases stayed unmatched. CDR1 is SGHVS, CDR2 FQNEAQ, per germline. This CDR3 has 16 amino acids. The CDR3 sequence: CASSPRRDRGTDTQYF. The CDR3 bases are TGTGCCAGCAGCCCCCGACGGGACAGGGGCACAGATACGCAGTATTTT. Based on the CDR3 plus reference TRBV7-8 and TRBJ2-3, the full variable domain is GAGVSQSPRYKVAKRGQDVALRCDPISGHVSLFWYQQALGQGPEFLTYFQNEAQLDKSGLPSDRFFAERPEGSVSTLKIQRTQQEDSAVYLCASSPRRDRGTDTQYFGPGTRLTVL.

This clonotype has ten or more counts. The chain employs TRBV28 and TRBJ1-6; D is unresolved. The CDR3 runs 16 residues. Trimming removed 3 bases at V and 0 bases at J, with 9 bases between. Per the germline V gene, CDR1 is MDHEN and CDR2 is SYDVKM. The CDR3 is CASSFTESSYNSPLHF. CDR3 bases: TGTGCCAGCAGTTTTACCGAAAGCTCCTATAATTCACCCCTCCACTTT. Drawing the rest from reference TRBV28 and TRBJ1-6, the complete variable domain is DVKVTQSSRYLVKRTGEKVFLECVQDMDHENMFWYRQDPGLGLRLIYFSYDVKMKEKGDIPEGYSVSREKKERFSLILESASTNQTSMYLCASSFTESSYNSPLHFGNGTRLTVT.

The V and J genes are TRBV6-2 or TRBV6-3 and TRBJ2-7, with D perhaps TRBD1 or TRBD2 (5 bases each). Germline-derived CDR1 and CDR2 are MNHEY and SVGEGT. V lost 3 bases, J lost 2 bases, and 11 bases lay in between. This CDR3 spans 14 amino acids. CDR3 amino acids: CASSYPGTPYEQYF. The CDR3 bases are TGTGCCAGCAGTTATCCCGGGACCCCCTACGAGCAGTACTTC.

This clonotype was seen more than once but under ten times. V and J are TRBV4-3 and TRBJ1-4, with D uncertain. V lost 1 base, J lost 8 bases, and 8 bases lay in between. The CDR3 spans 13 residues. Germline assignment: CDR1 LGHNA and CDR2 YSLEER. CDR3 sequence (DNA): TGCGCCAGCAGCCAAGTAGAGAACGAAAAACTGTTTTTT. This gives the protein CASSQVENEKLFF.

This clonotype was seen a handful of times. V is TRBV3-1 and J is TRBJ1-6; 10 bases line up with TRBD1. This CDR3 is 17 amino acids long. Germline assignment: CDR1 LGHDT and CDR2 YNNKEL (reference sequence). V gave up 4 bases and J gave up 9 bases; unmatched junction bases: 12. The CDR3: CASSRVSGTGVRSPLHF. CDR3 coding DNA: TGTGCCAGCAGCCGAGTCTCCGGGACAGGGGTCCGTTCACCCCTCCACTTT. The whole variable domain, remainder taken from reference TRBV3-1 and TRBJ1-6, is DTAVSQTPKYLVTQMGNDKSIKCEQNLGHDTMYWYKQDSKKFLKIMFSYNNKELIINETVPNRFSPKSPDKAHLNLHINSLELGDSAVYFCASSRVSGTGVRSPLHFGNGTRLTVT.

This clonotype turned up a few times. The CDR3 DNA is TGTGCTAGTGGTTGGGGGACGGCAGTCGAGCCCCAGCATTTT. Protein sequence: CASGWGTAVEPQHF. This rearrangement joins TRBV12-5 to TRBJ1-5; maybe TRBD1 (5 bases). This CDR3 comprises 14 residues. The V gene's germline CDR1 is LGHNT and CDR2 FRNRAP. The ends were cut back, 4 bases at V and 8 bases at J, with 15 bases in the middle. Full variable domain (remainder filled in from reference TRBV12-5 and TRBJ1-5): DARVTQTPRHKVTEMGQEVTMRCQPILGHNTVFWYRQTMMQGLELLAYFRNRAPLDDSGMPKDRFSAEMPDATLATLKIQPSEPRDSAVYFCASGWGTAVEPQHFGDGTRLSIL.

This clonotype has a count of ten or more. V is TRBV28 and J is TRBJ2-2; D unclear. The CDR3 runs to 16 residues. V was trimmed by 4 bases and J by 1 base, leaving 13 bases between them. The germline CDR1 and CDR2 sequences are MDHEN and SYDVKM. CDR3 sequence reads: CASSSSSSGNTGELFF. The CDR3 DNA reads as TGTGCCAGCAGTTCCTCCTCCTCGGGGAACACCGGGGAGCTGTTTTTT.

The rearrangement uses TRBV18 and TRBJ2-7, with D perhaps being TRBD1 or TRBD2 (6 bases each). V was trimmed by 4 bases and J by 7 bases, leaving 11 bases between them. CDR3 length: 12 amino acids. CDR1 and CDR2 (germline): KGHSH, LQKENI. The CDR3 here is CASSQGGQEQYF. The CDR3 bases are TGTGCCAGCTCACAGGGGGGCCAAGAGCAGTACTTC. The full variable domain, with the rest looked up from reference TRBV18 and TRBJ2-7, is NAGVMQNPRHLVRRRGQEARLRCSPMKGHSHVYWYRQLPEEGLKFMVYLQKENIIDESGMPKERFSAEFPKEGPSILRIQQVVRGDSAAYFCASSQGGQEQYFGPGTRLTVT.

This clonotype has more than one count but fewer than ten. The rearrangement joins TRBV7-4 to TRBJ1-5; no firm D call. With 11 bases removed from V and 5 bases from J, the gap between germline ends came to 25 bases. The CDR3 loop spans 16 amino acids. The germline gives CDR1 SGHVT, CDR2 SQSDAQ. The CDR3 coding sequence is TGTGCCCGAACTCCGCCTTGGAAGGTGCATTATCAGCCCCAGCATTTT. This translates into CARTPPWKVHYQPQHF.

This clonotype turned up a few times. The chain combines TRBV20-1 with TRBJ1-5; tentatively, D is TRBD1 (5 bases). From germline, CDR1 is DFQATT and CDR2 SNEGSKA (reference sequence). The V gene lost 6 bases and the J gene lost 4 bases, with 16 bases spanning the gap. The CDR3 totals 14 residues. CDR3 sequence reads: CSALGRASNQPQHF. CDR3 in DNA: TGCAGTGCCTTGGGACGGGCAAGTAATCAGCCCCAGCATTTT.

J is TRBJ1-1 and V is TRBV7-2; D possibly corresponds to TRBD1 (5 bases). The CDR3 has 14 amino acids. Germline lookup yields CDR1 SGHTA and CDR2 FQGNSA. Between the trimmed V and J ends, which lost 3 bases and 1 base, there was a span of 9 bases. CDR3 DNA: TGTGCCAGCAGCTTCCGCACAGGGAACACTGAAGCTTTCTTT. Amino acid sequence: CASSFRTGNTEAFF.

The rearrangement uses TRBV5-4 and TRBJ2-2; D unclear. The germline CDR1 and CDR2 sequences are SGHNT and YYREEE (reference sequence). CDR3 length: 13 amino acids. V was shortened by 1 base and J by 6 bases, with 7 bases between the two germline ends. CDR3 sequence (DNA): TGTGCCAGCAGCTTGCAGGTTCCCGGGGAGCTGTTTTTT. The encoded protein is CASSLQVPGELFF.

The chain joins TRBV6-2 or TRBV6-3 to TRBJ2-3, with D perhaps being TRBD1 or TRBD2 (5 bases each). The germline gives CDR1 MNHEY, CDR2 SVGEGT. V was pared by 0 bases and J by 1 base, with 5 bases between. The length of the CDR3 is 14 residues. CDR3 DNA: TGTGCCAGCAGTTACTCGGGACGCACAGATACGCAGTATTTT. As protein: CASSYSGRTDTQYF.

The sample holds many counts of this clonotype. This chain joins TRBV12-3 or TRBV12-4 and TRBJ1-1; D gene ambiguous. The CDR3 spans 13 residues. V was shortened by 2 bases and J by 5 bases, with 9 bases between the two germline ends. CDR3 sequence reads: CASSLRRGTEAFF. Written as DNA, the CDR3 is TGTGCCAGCAGTTTAAGGCGAGGGACTGAAGCTTTCTTT.

This sequence joins TRBV7-9 and TRBJ2-1, with unresolved D. CDR1 is SEHNR and CDR2 is FQNEAQ in the germline V gene (reference sequence). The CDR3 is made up of 14 amino acids. V was cut by 5 bases and J by 5 bases, with 13 bases left in between. CDR3 amino acids: CASSLPPVNNEQFF. The CDR3 DNA is TGTGCCAGCAGCCTACCGCCAGTTAACAATGAGCAGTTCTTC.